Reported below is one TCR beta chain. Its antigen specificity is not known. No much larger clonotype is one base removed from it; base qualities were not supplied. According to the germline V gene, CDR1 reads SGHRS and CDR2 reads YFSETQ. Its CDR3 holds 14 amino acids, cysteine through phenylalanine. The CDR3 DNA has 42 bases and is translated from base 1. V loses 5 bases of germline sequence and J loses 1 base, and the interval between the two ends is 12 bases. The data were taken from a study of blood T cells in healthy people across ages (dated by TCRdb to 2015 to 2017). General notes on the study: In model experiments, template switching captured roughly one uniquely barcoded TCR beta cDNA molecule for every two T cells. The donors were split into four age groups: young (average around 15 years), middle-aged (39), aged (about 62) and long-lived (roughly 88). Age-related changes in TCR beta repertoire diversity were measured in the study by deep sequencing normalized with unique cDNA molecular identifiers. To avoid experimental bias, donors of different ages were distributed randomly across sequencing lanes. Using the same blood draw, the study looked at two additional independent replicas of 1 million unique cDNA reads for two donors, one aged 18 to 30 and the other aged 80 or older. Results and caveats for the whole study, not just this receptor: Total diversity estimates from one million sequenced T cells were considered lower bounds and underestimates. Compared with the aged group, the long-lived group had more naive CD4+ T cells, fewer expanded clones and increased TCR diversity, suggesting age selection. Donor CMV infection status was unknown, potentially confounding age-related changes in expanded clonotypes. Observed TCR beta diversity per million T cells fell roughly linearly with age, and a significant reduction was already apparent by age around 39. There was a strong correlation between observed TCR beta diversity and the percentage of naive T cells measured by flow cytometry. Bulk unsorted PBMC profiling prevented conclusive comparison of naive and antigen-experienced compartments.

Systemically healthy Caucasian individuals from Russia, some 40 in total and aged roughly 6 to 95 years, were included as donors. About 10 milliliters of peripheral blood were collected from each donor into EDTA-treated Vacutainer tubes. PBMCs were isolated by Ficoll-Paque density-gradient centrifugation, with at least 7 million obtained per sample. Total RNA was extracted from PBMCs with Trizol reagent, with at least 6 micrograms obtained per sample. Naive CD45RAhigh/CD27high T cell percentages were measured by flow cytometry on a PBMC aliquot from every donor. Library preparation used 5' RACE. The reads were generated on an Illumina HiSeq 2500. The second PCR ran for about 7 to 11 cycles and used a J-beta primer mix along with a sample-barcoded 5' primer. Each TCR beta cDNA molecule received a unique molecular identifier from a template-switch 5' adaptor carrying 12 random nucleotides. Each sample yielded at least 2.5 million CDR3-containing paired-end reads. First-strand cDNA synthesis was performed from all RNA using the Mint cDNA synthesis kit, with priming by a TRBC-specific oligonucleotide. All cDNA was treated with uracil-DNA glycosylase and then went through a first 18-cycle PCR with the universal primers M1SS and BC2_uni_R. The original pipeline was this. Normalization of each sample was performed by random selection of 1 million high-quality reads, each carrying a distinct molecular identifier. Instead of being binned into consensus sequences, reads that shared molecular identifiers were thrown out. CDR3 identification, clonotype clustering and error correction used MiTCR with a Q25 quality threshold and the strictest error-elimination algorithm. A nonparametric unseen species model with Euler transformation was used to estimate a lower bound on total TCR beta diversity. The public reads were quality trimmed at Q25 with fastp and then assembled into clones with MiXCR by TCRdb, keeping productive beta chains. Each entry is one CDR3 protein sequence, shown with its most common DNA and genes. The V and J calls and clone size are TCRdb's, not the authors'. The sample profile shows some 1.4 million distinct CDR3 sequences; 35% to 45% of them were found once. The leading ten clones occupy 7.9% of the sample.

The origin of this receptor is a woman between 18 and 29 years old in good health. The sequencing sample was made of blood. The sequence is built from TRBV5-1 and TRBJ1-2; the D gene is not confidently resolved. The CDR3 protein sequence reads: CASSVRPHNYGYTF. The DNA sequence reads TGCGCCAGCAGTGTCAGACCTCATAACTATGGCTACACCTTC.